These 28 T cell receptor beta chains originate from one sample sequenced in a study of metastatic and nonmetastatic thyroid tumors (dated by TCRdb to between 2020 and 2021). Library creation used PCR. Instrument used: Illumina HiSeq 4000. TCRdb reworked the public reads: Q25 trimming with fastp, MiXCR clone assembly, productive beta chains retained. The sample records 35,000 to 50,000 clones, less than 20% of which are singletons. The ten largest clones take up approximately 9.8% of the sample. Before undergoing thyroid surgery, none of the patients had been given any kind of treatment. The specimen sequenced was tumor tissue. Receptor source: a female donor with papillary thyroid cancer or a benign thyroid nodule (not recorded which). Some clones in this sample may be carry-over from other donors' samples.

This chain uses TRBV7-3 with TRBJ1-2; 8 positions agree with TRBD1. CDR3 length equals 14 residues. CDR1 is SGHTA, CDR2 FQGTGA, per germline. The V and J ends lost 5 bases and 3 bases, in that order; junction bases with no gene match: 5. The CDR3 coding sequence is TGTGCCAGCAGCGCTACAGGGGGAGACTATGGCTACACCTTC. Protein: CASSATGGDYGYTF.

This clone was observed at least ten times. The chain uses TRBV29-1 and TRBJ2-1; D gene ambiguous. Germline V gene sequence: CDR1 SQVTM, CDR2 ANQGSEA. Trimming took off 3 bases at V and 4 bases at J, with 19 bases between the two ends. This CDR3 spans 16 amino acids. The CDR3 sequence is CSVDVGWGLTYNEQFF. In DNA, the CDR3 is TGCAGCGTTGACGTGGGTTGGGGTCTAACATACAATGAGCAGTTCTTC.

Sample share makes this clone large. The chain uses TRBV6-1 and TRBJ2-7; perhaps TRBD2 as D (5 bases). The germline V and J ends were trimmed by 5 bases and 3 bases, with 17 bases remaining between them. CDR1 and CDR2 from the germline V gene are MNHNS and SASEGT. CDR3 size: 15 residues. The CDR3 DNA reads TGTGCCAGCAGTCTCGCGGGCCGGGTCGGCTACGAGCAGTACTTC. This sequence encodes CASSLAGRVGYEQYF.

This clone was seen repeatedly, ten times or more. This chain joins TRBV24-1 and TRBJ1-5, with D possibly matching TRBD1 (5 bases). The germline V gene encodes CDR1 KGHDR and CDR2 SFDVKD. With 6 bases removed from V and 8 bases from J, the gap between germline ends came to 10 bases. The CDR3 loop spans 12 amino acids. Here the CDR3 reads CATSRLGEPQHF. CDR3 in DNA: TGTGCCACCAGTAGGTTAGGGGAGCCCCAGCATTTT.

This clone was found many times. This chain connects TRBV20-1 to TRBJ1-3; D ambiguous. This CDR3 has 19 residues. The V and J ends lost 1 base and 4 bases respectively, with 26 bases between them. Germline V gene sequence: CDR1 DFQATT, CDR2 SNEGSKA (reference sequence). The CDR3 sequence is CSARGKRKGPPLNGNTIYF. The DNA for the CDR3 is TGCAGTGCTAGAGGTAAGCGTAAAGGGCCCCCGCTAAACGGAAACACCATATATTTT.

This clone was seen a few times. A much larger clone lies a single base off, so this may be a read error. The chain has TRBV25-1 and TRBJ2-1; possible D gene TRBD2, 6 bases. This CDR3 is built from 14 residues. Trimming left V 8 bases short and J 6 bases short, with 17 bases between. CDR1 is MGHDK, CDR2 SYGVNS, per germline. The CDR3 protein is CASSHGDSRNEQFF. Written as DNA, the CDR3 is TGTGCCAGCTCTCATGGGGACTCCCGCAATGAGCAGTTCTTC.

In its sample, this clone was seen many times. The V gene is TRBV7-2, the J gene TRBJ2-1; 8 bases are a match to TRBD2. Unmatched junction bases numbered 14, after V lost 4 bases and J lost 15 bases. The germline V gene encodes CDR1 SGHTA and CDR2 FQGNSA. The CDR3 spans 14 residues. The CDR3 DNA sequence: TGTGCCAGCAGCTCTGGGGAAGGATTTGCGGGGGGGTTCTTC. It specifies CASSSGEGFAGGFF.

The table lists this clone with many counts. The V and J genes are TRBV15 and TRBJ1-5; D perhaps matches TRBD1 (5 bases). CDR3 length: 19 amino acids. Trimming left V 0 bases short and J 0 bases short, with 18 bases between. Germline values: CDR1 LNHNV, CDR2 YYDKDF (reference sequence). The CDR3 nucleotides are TGTGCCACCAGCAGAGATCAAAGGGGCAGCGTATATAGCAATCAGCCCCAGCATTTT. Translation: CATSRDQRGSVYSNQPQHF.

This clone was seen repeatedly, ten times or more. V and J are TRBV6-1 and TRBJ1-1, with D tentatively TRBD1 (5 bases). The CDR3 has 16 amino acids. Trimming left V 8 bases short and J 4 bases short, with 23 bases between. Germline V gene data show CDR1 as MNHNS and CDR2 as SASEGT. The DNA of the CDR3 is TGTGCCAGCTTGGGAGGGAGGGGTTCTAGATCCACTGAAGCTTTCTTT. This gives the protein CASLGGRGSRSTEAFF.

This clone was seen a handful of times. The V and J genes are TRBV10-2 and TRBJ2-6; D is unclear. V gave up 4 bases and J gave up 2 bases, with 9 bases separating them. Germline lookup yields CDR1 WSHSY and CDR2 SAAADI. The CDR3 covers 15 residues. DNA for the CDR3: TGCGCCAGCAGTGTGGGAAGGGCTGGGGCCAACGTCCTGACTTTC. Translating it yields CASSVGRAGANVLTF.

This clone was counted only a few times. A much larger clone lies a single base off, so this may be a read error. This rearrangement joins TRBV28 to TRBJ1-4; possibly TRBD1 for D (5 bases). The CDR3 loop spans 14 amino acids. Germline CDR1 is MDHEN and CDR2 is SYDVKM. Trimming pared 6 bases from V and 11 bases from J, leaving 19 bases between. The CDR3: CASSTPVDRGKLFF. The CDR3 DNA follows: TGTGCCAGCAGCACACCGGTAGACCGGGGGAAACTGTTTTTT.

This clone was detected only a few times. This may arise from a read error, as a much more abundant clone is one base away. Other DNA sequences in the same sample also yield this CDR3. The J gene is TRBJ2-1, the V gene TRBV18, with D possibly TRBD1 on 5 matching bases. The V gene lost 5 bases and the J gene lost 2 bases, with 13 bases spanning the gap. CDR1 and CDR2 (germline): KGHSH, LQKENI. CDR3 length: 15 amino acids. CDR3 bases: TGTGCCAGCTCATTGGGGCAGCACCCCTACAATGAGCAGTTCTTC. Its protein product is CASSLGQHPYNEQFF.

This clone was picked up many times. This chain joins TRBV2 and TRBJ2-5; D call uncertain. V was cut by 1 base and J by 5 bases, with 8 bases left in between. The germline V gene has CDR1 SNHLY and CDR2 FYNNEI. The CDR3 has 13 amino acids. In DNA, the CDR3 is TGTGCCAGCAGTGAAGATGCTTGGGAGACCCAGTACTTC. This translates into CASSEDAWETQYF. Full variable domain (outside the CDR3, taken from reference TRBV2 and TRBJ2-5): EPEVTQTPSHQVTQMGQEVILRCVPISNHLYFYWYRQILGQKVEFLVSFYNNEISEKSEIFDDQFSVERPDGSNFTLKIRSTKLEDSAMYFCASSEDAWETQYFGPGTRLLVL.

This clone turned up a few times. The chain couples TRBV6-1 to TRBJ1-2; 7 nucleotides agree with TRBD1. This CDR3 spans 13 amino acids. Germline V gene lookup returns CDR1 MNHNS and CDR2 SASEGT. V lost 6 bases and J lost 12; bases outside the gene matches: 13. This chain's CDR3 is CASSHPDRDGHTF. As DNA, the CDR3 is TGTGCCAGCAGCCACCCCGACAGGGACGGACACACCTTC.

For this clone: A read error may produce the germline difference seen at one junction end. V gene TRBV9 combines with J gene TRBJ2-1; weak D call: TRBD1 (5 bases). Germline V gives CDR1 SGDLS, CDR2 YYNGEE. The CDR3 is made up of 16 amino acids. CDR3 loop: CASSVEGIGAYNEQFF. The CDR3 coding sequence is TGTGCCAGCAGCGTAGAGGGGATAGGAGCCTACAATGAGCAATTCTTC.

The sample holds many counts of this clone. A read error may be the cause here, since a much bigger clone is one base away. Other DNA sequences within the sample encode an identical CDR3. The chain recombines TRBV20-1 with TRBJ1-2, with TRBD1 as a possible D gene (5 bases). Germline V gives CDR1 DFQATT, CDR2 SNEGSKA (reference sequence). The V end was cut by 6 bases, the J end by 4 bases, with 18 bases between. The CDR3 covers 14 residues. This CDR3 reads CSAGDSGKSYGYTF. The CDR3 nucleotides are TGCAGTGCGGGTGACAGTGGAAAGTCCTATGGCTACACCTTC.

This clone was observed at least ten times. The rearrangement uses TRBV7-2 and TRBJ2-1; 8 nucleotides agree with TRBD1. The germline CDR1 and CDR2 sequences are SGHTA and FQGNSA. This CDR3 has 17 residues. V dropped 0 bases and J dropped 0; count of bases not matched to a gene: 4. CDR3 in DNA: TGTGCCAGCAGCTTAGCCCCCGGACAGGGCTCCTACAATGAGCAGTTCTTC. Translated, it gives CASSLAPGQGSYNEQFF.

This clone has a count of ten or more. The gene calls are TRBV7-2 and TRBJ2-3, with TRBD2 identical over 7 bases. The trim removed 0 bases at V and 0 bases at J, leaving 9 bases unmatched. The germline V gene encodes CDR1 SGHTA and CDR2 FQGNSA. CDR3 length equals 18 residues. CDR3 in amino acids: CASSLARRASGSTDTQYF. The CDR3 nucleotides read TGTGCCAGCAGCTTAGCCCGGCGGGCTAGCGGTAGCACAGATACGCAGTATTTT.

This clone was seen ten or more times. The rearrangement joins TRBV7-9 to TRBJ2-7, with D tentatively TRBD1 (6 bases). The germline V and J ends were trimmed by 5 bases and 7 bases, with 15 bases remaining between them. CDR1 and CDR2 from the germline V gene are SEHNR and FQNEAQ (reference sequence). There are 13 residues in the CDR3. The CDR3 DNA sequence: TGTGCCAGCAGCGTCAACAGGGAGAGGGAGCAGTACTTC. Amino acid sequence: CASSVNREREQYF.

This clone was counted only a few times. It may be a read error: a sequence one base away is much more abundant. The chain recombines TRBV10-3 with TRBJ2-1; D is ambiguous. The CDR3 length is 12 residues. Trimming took 5 bases from V and 7 from J, leaving 9 bases between them. Germline lookup yields CDR1 ENHRY and CDR2 SYGVKD. CDR3 sequence: CAISPDWNEQFF. The CDR3 DNA is TGTGCCATCAGTCCCGACTGGAATGAGCAGTTCTTC.

This clone showed up many times. The chain joins TRBV4-1 to TRBJ2-7, with 11 nucleotides matching TRBD2. CDR3 length: 14 residues. V was clipped by 6 bases and J by 3 bases; unmatched bases: 4. Germline CDR1 reads MGHRA; CDR2 reads YSYEKL. This chain's CDR3 is CASRRLAGNYEQYF. The DNA of the CDR3 is TGCGCCAGCAGGAGACTAGCGGGGAACTACGAGCAGTACTTC.

Turning to this clone: Without the conserved terminal phenylalanine or tryptophan, this CDR3 likely stems from a read error. This sequence joins TRBV3-1 and TRBJ1-4; perhaps TRBD1 as D (6 bases). From germline, CDR1 is LGHDT and CDR2 YNNKEL (reference sequence). V lost 6 bases and J 7 bases, leaving 15 bases between the germline ends. The CDR3 contains 14 residues. The CDR3 is CASSHGDIREKLFL. CDR3 sequence (DNA): TGTGCCAGCAGTCACGGGGACATCCGTGAAAAACTGTTTCTT.

This clone turned up a few times. A much larger clone sits a single nucleotide away, making a read error possible. Additional DNA sequences in this sample encode the identical CDR3. The chain joins TRBV5-4 to TRBJ2-2; D uncertain. The length of the CDR3 is 12 residues. Trimming took 4 bases from V and 6 from J, leaving 7 bases between them. CDR1 and CDR2 from the germline V gene are SGHNT and YYREEE (reference sequence). The CDR3 spells CASSLNPGELFF. The CDR3 DNA reads as TGTGCCAGCAGCCTGAATCCCGGGGAGCTGTTTTTT.

The sample holds a few counts of this clone. An end of the junction differs from the germline gene, which may be a read error. The chain links TRBV2 to TRBJ2-2, with D tentatively TRBD2 (6 bases). This CDR3 is built from 11 residues. Germline CDR1 reads SNHLY; CDR2 reads FYNNEI. CDR3 loop: CASRGAGGLFF. CDR3 coding DNA: TGTGCCAGCCGCGGAGCCGGGGGGCTGTTTTTT. The variable domain in full, with the rest retrieved from reference TRBV2 and TRBJ2-2, is EPEVTQTPSHQVTQMGQEVILRCVPISNHLYFYWYRQILGQKVEFLVSFYNNEISEKSEIFDDQFSVERPDGSNFTLKIRSTKLEDSAMYFCASRGAGGLFFGEGSRLTVL.

Ten or more counts support this clone. The genes are TRBV2 and TRBJ2-2; 8 bases agree with TRBD1. Germline V CDR1 and CDR2: SNHLY, FYNNEI. V trimming: 4 bases; J trimming: 4 bases; junction bases outside the gene matches: 8. The CDR3 loop spans 16 amino acids. The CDR3 nucleotides are TGTGCCAGCAGTGCGACCAGGGGGCTGAGCACCGGGGAGCTGTTTTTT. This sequence encodes CASSATRGLSTGELFF.

This clone was counted many times. This chain uses TRBV29-1 with TRBJ2-7, with 8 bases lining up with TRBD2. The CDR3 spans 16 residues. With V trimmed by 7 bases and J by 3 bases, 17 bases remained unmatched. Germline CDR1 and CDR2: SQVTM and ANQGSEA. The CDR3 spells CSGRRKYLREGYEQYF. The CDR3 DNA sequence: TGCAGCGGCCGACGGAAGTATCTCCGGGAGGGCTACGAGCAGTACTTC.

This clone came up a few times. The chain recombines TRBV6-1 with TRBJ2-2; D is undetermined. V lost 2 bases to trimming and J lost 0 bases, with 10 bases between them. The CDR3 length is 16 residues. Germline V gene data show CDR1 as MNHNS and CDR2 as SASEGT. The chain's CDR3 is CASSERAWSNTGELFF. In nucleotides, the CDR3 is TGTGCCAGCAGTGAAAGGGCATGGTCGAACACCGGGGAGCTGTTTTTT.

This clone was seen at least ten times. The gene calls are TRBV12-5 and TRBJ1-5; TRBD1 is a possible D gene (5 bases). The V end lost 3 bases, the J end lost 1 base, and 28 bases lay between the germline ends. This CDR3 spans 21 amino acids. Germline CDR1 LGHNT, CDR2 FRNRAP. The CDR3 spells CASGFRVWGTPGRGSNQPQHF. The CDR3 coding sequence is TGTGCTAGTGGTTTCCGGGTATGGGGGACCCCGGGTAGGGGAAGCAATCAGCCCCAGCATTTT.